Included here is one T cell receptor beta chain sequence, with context. Its antigen remains unknown. The sample comes from a study of long-term antiretroviral therapy in people with HIV. Overall study results and limits: Pre-ART expanded clones dominated the repertoire at every time point. Among HIV repertoires, CDR3 length ranges were narrower than those of controls. Post-ART, diversity grew, though it stayed under transplant donor control levels.

After removal of 6 bases from V and 5 bases from J, the junction contained 6 bases not matched to a gene. This CDR3 has 14 residues. The authors ran the immunoSEQ assay, v3.0, at survey level. Measured with immunoSEQ multiplex PCR; TCRdb has only the in-frame clones, and not every one. The sample includes about 29,000 clones, approximately 78% seen only once; the top ten take roughly 9%. The material sequenced was unsorted PBMCs, taken 3 years after starting antiretroviral therapy. This sequence joins TRBV23-1 and TRBJ2-5, with 10 bases that match TRBD2. TRBV23-1 is annotated as an ORF whose role is uncertain. The source of this sequence is a man aged 40-50 years with HIV. The chain's CDR3 is CASSRGTSVETQYF. CDR3 sequence (DNA): TGCGCCAGCAGCCGGGGGACTAGCGTTGAGACCCAGTACTTC.